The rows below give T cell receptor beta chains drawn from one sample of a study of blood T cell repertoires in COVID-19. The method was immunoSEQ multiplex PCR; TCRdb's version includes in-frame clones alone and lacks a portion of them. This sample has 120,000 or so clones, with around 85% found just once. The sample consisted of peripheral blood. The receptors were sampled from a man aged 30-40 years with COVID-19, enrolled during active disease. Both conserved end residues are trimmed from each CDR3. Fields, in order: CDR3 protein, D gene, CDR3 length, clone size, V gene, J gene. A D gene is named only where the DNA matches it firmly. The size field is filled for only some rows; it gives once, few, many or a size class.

cdr3_aa: ASSQGPLEQRTDTQY
d_call: -
cdr3_length: 15
clone_size: -
v_call: TRBV4-1
j_call: TRBJ2-3

cdr3_aa: ASSQEQGAGANVLT
d_call: TRBD1
cdr3_length: 14
clone_size: -
v_call: TRBV4-2
j_call: TRBJ2-6

cdr3_aa: ASRPTLTGSRGYT
d_call: -
cdr3_length: 13
clone_size: -
v_call: TRBV19
j_call: TRBJ1-2

cdr3_aa: SAGQENSYEQY
d_call: TRBD1
cdr3_length: 11
clone_size: -
v_call: TRBV29-1
j_call: TRBJ2-7

cdr3_aa: ASRTGTSNTGELF
d_call: TRBD2
cdr3_length: 13
clone_size: once
v_call: TRBV6-5
j_call: TRBJ2-2

cdr3_aa: ASRPTSRPNTGELF
d_call: -
cdr3_length: 14
clone_size: -
v_call: TRBV19
j_call: TRBJ2-2

cdr3_aa: ASSRRGSGELSYEQY
d_call: TRBD2
cdr3_length: 15
clone_size: -
v_call: TRBV5-1
j_call: TRBJ2-7

cdr3_aa: ASSFGTGAEAF
d_call: TRBD1
cdr3_length: 11
clone_size: -
v_call: TRBV7-3
j_call: TRBJ1-1

cdr3_aa: ASSWREGTDTQY
d_call: -
cdr3_length: 12
clone_size: -
v_call: TRBV27
j_call: TRBJ2-3

cdr3_aa: ATSDLGMERKASQETQY
d_call: -
cdr3_length: 17
clone_size: -
v_call: TRBV24-1
j_call: TRBJ2-5

cdr3_aa: ASSPKDRGSYEQY
d_call: TRBD1
cdr3_length: 13
clone_size: -
v_call: TRBV18
j_call: TRBJ2-7

cdr3_aa: ASGLDRGNGYT
d_call: TRBD1
cdr3_length: 11
clone_size: -
v_call: TRBV7-8
j_call: TRBJ1-2

cdr3_aa: ASSLVWTGGSPLH
d_call: TRBD1
cdr3_length: 13
clone_size: -
v_call: TRBV7-2
j_call: TRBJ1-6

cdr3_aa: ASSSWDRASYEQY
d_call: TRBD1
cdr3_length: 13
clone_size: -
v_call: TRBV7-9
j_call: TRBJ2-7

cdr3_aa: ATSSRDEQF
d_call: -
cdr3_length: 9
clone_size: -
v_call: TRBV15
j_call: TRBJ2-1

cdr3_aa: ASRKPGQGNTGELF
d_call: TRBD1
cdr3_length: 14
clone_size: -
v_call: TRBV5-6
j_call: TRBJ2-2

cdr3_aa: ASSLHGTGSYEQY
d_call: TRBD1
cdr3_length: 13
clone_size: -
v_call: TRBV6-4
j_call: TRBJ2-7

cdr3_aa: SASGVEQF
d_call: -
cdr3_length: 8
clone_size: -
v_call: TRBV20-1
j_call: TRBJ2-1

cdr3_aa: ASSRDLGGTQY
d_call: -
cdr3_length: 11
clone_size: once
v_call: TRBV6-2/TRBV6-3
j_call: TRBJ2-3

cdr3_aa: ASSTPDRGASEAF
d_call: TRBD1
cdr3_length: 13
clone_size: -
v_call: TRBV6-6
j_call: TRBJ1-1

cdr3_aa: ASSLLIGGEAF
d_call: -
cdr3_length: 11
clone_size: once
v_call: TRBV12-3/TRBV12-4
j_call: TRBJ1-1

cdr3_aa: ASSPGGEQF
d_call: TRBD1
cdr3_length: 9
clone_size: -
v_call: TRBV4-1
j_call: TRBJ2-1

cdr3_aa: ASSPRTGGNTEAF
d_call: TRBD1
cdr3_length: 13
clone_size: -
v_call: TRBV7-9
j_call: TRBJ1-1

cdr3_aa: ASSDRNYGYT
d_call: -
cdr3_length: 10
clone_size: -
v_call: TRBV28
j_call: TRBJ1-2

cdr3_aa: ASSYDSLMNTEAF
d_call: -
cdr3_length: 13
clone_size: -
v_call: TRBV5-5
j_call: TRBJ1-1

cdr3_aa: ASASGSRYNEQF
d_call: TRBD2
cdr3_length: 12
clone_size: -
v_call: TRBV5-1
j_call: TRBJ2-1

cdr3_aa: ASSYSSGRPLAKNIQY
d_call: TRBD2
cdr3_length: 16
clone_size: -
v_call: TRBV5-1
j_call: TRBJ2-4

cdr3_aa: ASSFSTLGGGYT
d_call: -
cdr3_length: 12
clone_size: -
v_call: TRBV27
j_call: TRBJ1-2

cdr3_aa: ASSLAIGGKETQY
d_call: -
cdr3_length: 13
clone_size: -
v_call: TRBV5-6
j_call: TRBJ2-5

cdr3_aa: ASSYGGASTEAF
d_call: -
cdr3_length: 12
clone_size: -
v_call: TRBV6-5
j_call: TRBJ1-1

cdr3_aa: ASSQDSTGALGTYEQY
d_call: TRBD1
cdr3_length: 16
clone_size: once
v_call: TRBV4-1
j_call: TRBJ2-7

cdr3_aa: ASSLVGRGSTVTDTQY
d_call: -
cdr3_length: 16
clone_size: -
v_call: TRBV5-1
j_call: TRBJ2-3

cdr3_aa: ASSISGLAGGTDTQY
d_call: TRBD2
cdr3_length: 15
clone_size: -
v_call: TRBV19
j_call: TRBJ2-3

cdr3_aa: ASSWGTASNQPQH
d_call: TRBD1
cdr3_length: 13
clone_size: -
v_call: TRBV5-8
j_call: TRBJ1-5

cdr3_aa: ASSLGVGGPGYT
d_call: -
cdr3_length: 12
clone_size: once
v_call: TRBV27
j_call: TRBJ1-2

cdr3_aa: ASSLWTGENTEAF
d_call: TRBD1
cdr3_length: 13
clone_size: few
v_call: TRBV28
j_call: TRBJ1-1

cdr3_aa: ASSRNQLWYGYT
d_call: -
cdr3_length: 12
clone_size: -
v_call: TRBV7-9
j_call: TRBJ1-2

cdr3_aa: ASRPRTSGTRSTDTQY
d_call: -
cdr3_length: 16
clone_size: -
v_call: TRBV12-2
j_call: TRBJ2-3

cdr3_aa: ASSSVSGYT
d_call: -
cdr3_length: 9
clone_size: -
v_call: TRBV6-5
j_call: TRBJ1-2

cdr3_aa: SVGQGRNSPLH
d_call: TRBD1
cdr3_length: 11
clone_size: -
v_call: TRBV29-1
j_call: TRBJ1-6

cdr3_aa: ASSITTVSEQY
d_call: -
cdr3_length: 11
clone_size: -
v_call: TRBV19
j_call: TRBJ2-7

cdr3_aa: ASSLQGAAYEQY
d_call: TRBD1
cdr3_length: 12
clone_size: -
v_call: TRBV5-4
j_call: TRBJ2-7

cdr3_aa: ASSKTGSSYEQY
d_call: -
cdr3_length: 12
clone_size: -
v_call: TRBV28
j_call: TRBJ2-7

cdr3_aa: ASSYGTENQPQH
d_call: TRBD1
cdr3_length: 12
clone_size: few
v_call: TRBV6-5
j_call: TRBJ1-5

cdr3_aa: AWSPGGSYGYT
d_call: -
cdr3_length: 11
clone_size: -
v_call: TRBV30
j_call: TRBJ1-2

cdr3_aa: ATSAGGPRDTQY
d_call: TRBD2
cdr3_length: 12
clone_size: -
v_call: TRBV28
j_call: TRBJ2-3

cdr3_aa: ASGLNFGAGGYT
d_call: -
cdr3_length: 12
clone_size: -
v_call: TRBV12-5
j_call: TRBJ1-2

cdr3_aa: ASSQEEQSNQPQH
d_call: -
cdr3_length: 13
clone_size: -
v_call: TRBV4-2
j_call: TRBJ1-5

cdr3_aa: ASSDRQGGESGNTIY
d_call: TRBD1
cdr3_length: 15
clone_size: -
v_call: TRBV6-1
j_call: TRBJ1-3

cdr3_aa: ASSPVLAGGTDTQY
d_call: TRBD2
cdr3_length: 14
clone_size: -
v_call: TRBV11-3
j_call: TRBJ2-3

cdr3_aa: ASSITGNTEAF
d_call: -
cdr3_length: 11
clone_size: -
v_call: TRBV5-1
j_call: TRBJ1-1

cdr3_aa: ASSQVREGGETQY
d_call: TRBD2
cdr3_length: 13
clone_size: few
v_call: TRBV3-1/TRBV3-2
j_call: TRBJ2-5

cdr3_aa: SASGGGAEKLF
d_call: -
cdr3_length: 11
clone_size: -
v_call: TRBV20-1
j_call: TRBJ1-4

cdr3_aa: ASSSRSGRAYNEQF
d_call: TRBD2
cdr3_length: 14
clone_size: -
v_call: TRBV7-3
j_call: TRBJ2-1

cdr3_aa: ASSGGASSGANVLT
d_call: -
cdr3_length: 14
clone_size: once
v_call: TRBV6-4
j_call: TRBJ2-6

cdr3_aa: ASSQGMRDTYT
d_call: -
cdr3_length: 11
clone_size: -
v_call: TRBV4-1
j_call: TRBJ1-2

cdr3_aa: AGSRGYGYT
d_call: -
cdr3_length: 9
clone_size: -
v_call: TRBV28
j_call: TRBJ1-2